This T cell receptor beta chain was sequenced during a study of CD8 T cells in ankylosing spondylitis. Findings and caveats of the study: There were earlier reports of some motif variants in reactive arthritis synovial fluid and blood. Disease-linked clones had a CD8+ phenotype and relatively low frequency in peripheral blood. A TCR beta motif of fewer than ten highly homologous variants seemed to mark ankylosing spondylitis blood. Significant enrichment of disease-linked clones was reported in matched ankylosing spondylitis synovial fluid.

As for this clonotype: Its target is unknown.

With V trimmed by 0 bases and J by 4 bases, 7 bases remained unmatched. CDR1 and CDR2 (germline): SGHRS, YFSETQ. The CDR3 has 17 amino acids. Each TCR beta library was made by quantitative 5'-RACE that incorporated molecular barcodes. MiXCR, run by TCRdb on the 5' RACE reads, gives a single entry per CDR3 protein. The repertoire holds approximately 400,000 distinct CDR3 sequences, with more than 15% as singletons. Sequencing was carried out using blood, either unsorted or a sorted T cell fraction (not recorded which). This receptor was identified in a male donor with ankylosing spondylitis. This chain uses TRBV5-1 with TRBJ2-2, with 9 bases that match TRBD2. CDR3 sequence (DNA): TGCGCCAGCAGCTTGGAGACAGGGACTAGCCGCACCGGGGAGCTGTTTTTT. This encodes CASSLETGTSRTGELFF.